Detailed here is one T cell receptor beta chain. These data originate in a study of shared clonotypes between healthy human individuals. Study as a whole: Researchers drew samples from two women and a few men aged 18 to 49.

Some clones are missing from TCRdb's copy, which holds only in-frame ones; the method was immunoSEQ multiplex PCR. The data hold more than 2 million clones, with around 95% observed a single time. The TCR sequence derives from a man younger than 35 in good health. The source material was naive CD4+ T cells sorted from blood. The subset denotes: CD45RA+ positively selected.

The CDR3 nucleotides read TGCGCCAGCAGCCAAGCGGGACAGGGTCTCTCCTACGAGCAGTACTTC. Its protein product is CASSQAGQGLSYEQYF. The rearrangement uses TRBV4-1 and TRBJ2-7, with 9 bases lining up with TRBD1. The V gene's germline CDR1 is MGHRA and CDR2 YSYEKL. The junction had 4 bases not matched to a gene; V was cut back by 1 base and J by 0 bases. There are 16 residues in the CDR3.